This T cell receptor beta chain was found in a study of shared clonotypes between healthy human individuals. As regards this clone: Its target is unknown.

Samples underwent the assay at deep level. Original data processing: Filtering differed since immunoSEQ provided only junctions, with no quality scores. Clones were sequenced by immunoSEQ multiplex PCR, and TCRdb holds only the in-frame ones, with some missing. V and J calls and clone size are as listed in that table; D and trimming were resolved from the DNA. The table records millions of clones, roughly 94% of them present only once. The study, taken as a whole, reports: A reduction in generation probabilities was seen for non-shared clonotypes relative to those shared by all four donors.

This receptor was obtained from a man aged 18-30 years in good health. The specimen was naive CD4+ T cells sorted from blood. Described subset: CD45RA+ positively selected.

The CDR3 spells CASSYDRVGGELFF. CDR3 coding DNA: TGTGCCAGCAGCTACGACAGGGTCGGCGGGGAGCTGTTTTTT. J is TRBJ2-2 and V is TRBV7-2; TRBD1 aligns across 7 bases. In germline, CDR1 is SGHTA, CDR2 FQGNSA. J gave up 7 bases and V 4 bases, and 6 bases lay outside the gene matches. This CDR3 region has 14 residues. The full variable domain, completed using reference TRBV7-2 and TRBJ2-2, is GAGVSQSPSNKVTEKGKDVELRCDPISGHTALYWYRQSLGQGLEFLIYFQGNSAPDKSGLPSDRFSAERTGGSVSTLTIQRTQQEDSAVYLCASSYDRVGGELFFGEGSRLTVL.